The 14 T cell receptor beta chains reported below all come from one sample, sequenced in a study of tissue T cells after allogeneic stem cell transplantation. Assay used: immunoSEQ multiplex PCR; TCRdb lists only in-frame clones, some missing. The sample includes 9,400 or so clones, about three fifths of them seen just once. The sequencing here drew on tissue from the ileum, taken at autopsy. The origin of the receptors is a woman aged 18-49 years with breast cancer.

V is TRBV18 and J is TRBJ1-5, with TRBD1 matching 10 bases. The junction had 2 bases not matched to a gene; V was cut back by 3 bases and J by 9 bases. This CDR3 is 13 amino acids long. Germline V gene data show CDR1 as KGHSH and CDR2 as LQKENI. The CDR3 loop reads CASSPDRGMPQHF. In DNA form, the CDR3 reads TGTGCCAGCTCACCGGACAGGGGGATGCCCCAGCATTTT.

This clone was picked up a small number of times. The chain links TRBV29-1 to TRBJ1-1; D not resolved. V lost 7 bases and J 3 bases, leaving 12 bases between the germline ends. The CDR3 length is 12 residues. Germline-derived CDR1 and CDR2 are SQVTM and ANQGSEA. CDR3 bases: TGCAGCGCCCGCATGGGAGACACTGAAGCTTTCTTT. This encodes CSARMGDTEAFF.

By share, this clone ranks as medium-sized. J is TRBJ1-2 and V is TRBV7-2; D possibly corresponds to TRBD1 (5 bases). V lost 5 bases to trimming and J lost 7 bases, with 20 bases between them. Germline values: CDR1 SGHTA, CDR2 FQGNSA. This CDR3 has 15 residues. The CDR3 region is CASSPQMAGISGYTF. CDR3 in DNA: TGTGCCAGCAGCCCTCAGATGGCAGGGATAAGTGGCTACACCTTC. Full variable domain (outside the CDR3, taken from reference TRBV7-2 and TRBJ1-2): GAGVSQSPSNKVTEKGKDVELRCDPISGHTALYWYRQSLGQGLEFLIYFQGNSAPDKSGLPSDRFSAERTGGSVSTLTIQRTQQEDSAVYLCASSPQMAGISGYTFGSGTRLTVV.

The chain uses TRBV7-8 and TRBJ2-7; D is possibly TRBD1 (6 bases). Per the germline V gene, CDR1 is SGHVS and CDR2 is FQNEAQ. V lost 4 bases and J lost 5, with 21 bases in between. The CDR3 spans 16 residues. The CDR3 bases are TGTGCCAGCAGCTCAGTCCCAAGGACAGTTCTAGACGAGCAGTACTTC. Protein sequence: CASSSVPRTVLDEQYF.

This clone was found a few times. The chain carries TRBV5-6 and TRBJ2-5; a weak D match, TRBD2 (5 bases). CDR1 and CDR2 (germline): SGHDT, YYEEEE. This CDR3 comprises 12 residues. V was pared by 2 bases and J by 7 bases, with 9 bases between. The CDR3 nucleotides read TGTGCCAGCAGCTTTCCCAGCGGGACCCAGTACTTC. It specifies CASSFPSGTQYF. Drawing the rest from reference TRBV5-6 and TRBJ2-5, the complete variable domain is DAGVTQSPTHLIKTRGQQVTLRCSPKSGHDTVSWYQQALGQGPQFIFQYYEEEERQRGNFPDRFSGHQFPNYSSELNVNALLLGDSALYLCASSFPSGTQYFGPGTRLLVL.

The chain recombines TRBV28 with TRBJ2-5; D is uncertain. CDR1 is MDHEN, CDR2 SYDVKM, per germline. The CDR3 is 13 amino acids. V was clipped by 2 bases and J by 5 bases, with 9 bases between them. The CDR3 is CASSLTSVETQYF. The DNA of the CDR3 is TGTGCCAGCAGTTTAACGTCCGTGGAGACCCAGTACTTC.

The chain is built from TRBV7-4 and TRBJ1-4; tentatively, D is TRBD1 (6 bases). V was trimmed by 4 bases and J by 0 bases, leaving 15 bases between them. The CDR3 runs 17 residues. CDR1 and CDR2 (germline): SGHVT, SQSDAQ. The CDR3: CASSSLGRGATNEKLFF. The CDR3 region has the DNA TGTGCCAGCAGCTCCCTCGGGAGGGGGGCAACTAATGAAAAACTGTTTTTT.

The V and J genes are TRBV7-2 and TRBJ2-7; D gene ambiguous. The germline V and J ends were trimmed by 5 bases and 4 bases, with 9 bases remaining between them. Germline values: CDR1 SGHTA, CDR2 FQGNSA. The CDR3 has 12 amino acids. The CDR3 DNA reads as TGTGCCAGCAGCGCAGTCCGATACGAGCAGTACTTC. The encoded protein is CASSAVRYEQYF.

This clone showed up just a few times. This sequence joins TRBV18 and TRBJ2-5; D might be TRBD2 (6 bases). The CDR3 runs to 16 residues. The germline gives CDR1 KGHSH, CDR2 LQKENI. V was clipped by 5 bases and J by 7 bases, with 23 bases between them. CDR3 protein: CASSTTESGGAGTQYF. In nucleotides, the CDR3 is TGTGCCAGCTCAACGACAGAAAGCGGAGGGGCGGGGACCCAGTACTTC.

The chain has TRBV11-2 and TRBJ2-7; D is ambiguous. CDR3 length equals 14 residues. Per the germline V gene, CDR1 is SGHAT and CDR2 is FQNNGV. V lost 0 bases, J lost 4 bases, and 10 bases lay in between. The CDR3 reads CASSLDPRLYEQYF. DNA for the CDR3: TGTGCCAGCAGCTTAGATCCCCGGCTTTACGAGCAGTACTTC.

The chain uses TRBV10-2 and TRBJ1-1; TRBD1 matches at 7 bases. V gave up 3 bases and J gave up 4 bases; unmatched junction bases: 14. The germline V gene has CDR1 WSHSY and CDR2 SAAADI. The CDR3 loop spans 17 amino acids. CDR3 sequence: CASSDPQKRQGLTEAFF. CDR3 sequence (DNA): TGCGCCAGCAGTGACCCCCAAAAACGACAGGGACTCACTGAAGCTTTCTTT.

The chain employs TRBV19 and TRBJ2-3; TRBD2 might be the D (5 bases). V was cut by 5 bases and J by 0 bases, with 15 bases left in between. The germline gives CDR1 LNHDA, CDR2 SQIVND (reference sequence). The CDR3 has 16 amino acids. The CDR3 is CASSLRVGWSTDTQYF. Written as DNA, the CDR3 is TGTGCCAGTAGTTTGAGGGTTGGATGGAGCACAGATACGCAGTATTTT. The entire variable domain, with the rest obtained from reference TRBV19 and TRBJ2-3, is as follows: DGGITQSPKYLFRKEGQNVTLSCEQNLNHDAMYWYRQDPGQGLRLIYYSQIVNDFQKGDIAEGYSVSREKKESFPLTVTSAQKNPTAFYLCASSLRVGWSTDTQYFGPGTRLTVL.

In its sample, this clone ranks as medium-sized. The V gene is TRBV28, the J gene TRBJ1-3; D is possibly TRBD1 (6 bases). The CDR3 has 18 amino acids. Germline CDR1 and CDR2: MDHEN and SYDVKM. V lost 6 bases and J 0 bases, leaving 21 bases between the germline ends. The chain's CDR3 is CASSETQGGFFSGNTIYF. The CDR3 bases are TGTGCCAGCAGCGAGACCCAAGGGGGATTTTTCTCTGGAAACACCATATATTTT. Together with reference TRBV28 and TRBJ1-3, the CDR3 gives the full variable domain: DVKVTQSSRYLVKRTGEKVFLECVQDMDHENMFWYRQDPGLGLRLIYFSYDVKMKEKGDIPEGYSVSREKKERFSLILESASTNQTSMYLCASSETQGGFFSGNTIYFGEGSWLTVV.

This clone was seen only a few times. The chain is built from TRBV6-6 and TRBJ1-5; the match to TRBD1 covers 8 bases. The CDR3 has 15 residues. J lost 2 bases, V lost 2 bases, and 2 bases had no gene match. Germline CDR1 MNHNY, CDR2 SVGAGI (reference sequence). In nucleotides, the CDR3 is TGTGCCAGCAGTTACCAGGGGGCCCGCAATCAGCCCCAGCATTTT. This translates into CASSYQGARNQPQHF.